The clone carrying this T cell receptor beta chain was picked up many times. TCRdb re-called clones from the PCR reads using MiXCR. The table records around 20,000 clones, about 15% of them present only once. Thyroid surgery was performed in patients who had received no treatment beforehand. These data originate in a study of metastatic and nonmetastatic thyroid tumors. Trimming removed 5 bases from V and 2 bases from J; junction bases left unmatched: 5. This CDR3 is built from 15 residues. Germline V lookup: CDR1 LNHDA, CDR2 SQIVND (reference sequence). The origin of this receptor is a female donor with papillary thyroid cancer or a benign thyroid nodule (not recorded which). Some clones in this sample may be carry-over from other donors' samples. This chain links TRBV19 with TRBJ2-2, with 7 nucleotides matching TRBD1. The material sequenced was tumor tissue. Here the CDR3 reads CASSVTGVNTGELFF. The CDR3 DNA sequence: TGTGCCAGTAGTGTTACAGGGGTTAACACCGGGGAGCTGTTTTTT.